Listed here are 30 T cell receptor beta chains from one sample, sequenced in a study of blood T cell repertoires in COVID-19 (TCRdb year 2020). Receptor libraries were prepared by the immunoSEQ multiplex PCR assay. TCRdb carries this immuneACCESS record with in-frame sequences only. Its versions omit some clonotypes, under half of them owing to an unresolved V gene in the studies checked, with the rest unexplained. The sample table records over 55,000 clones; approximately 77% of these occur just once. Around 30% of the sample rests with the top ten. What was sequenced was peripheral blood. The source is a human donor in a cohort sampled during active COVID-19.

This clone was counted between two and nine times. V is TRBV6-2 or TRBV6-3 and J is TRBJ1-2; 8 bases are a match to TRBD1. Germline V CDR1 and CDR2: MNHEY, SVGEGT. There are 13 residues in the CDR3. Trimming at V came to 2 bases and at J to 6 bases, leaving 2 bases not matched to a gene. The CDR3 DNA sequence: TGTGCCAGCAGTTACCAGGGGGCAAATGGCTACACCTTC. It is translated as CASSYQGANGYTF.

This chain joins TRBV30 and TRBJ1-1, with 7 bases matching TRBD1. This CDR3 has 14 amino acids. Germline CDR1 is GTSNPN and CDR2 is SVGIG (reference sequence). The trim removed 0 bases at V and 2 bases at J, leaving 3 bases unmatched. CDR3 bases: TGTGCCTGGAGTGTAGGGGGCCCTAACACTGAAGCTTTCTTT. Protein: CAWSVGGPNTEAFF.

The CDR3 is CASSEWPGDRGYTF. CDR3 coding DNA: TGTGCCAGCAGTGAATGGCCCGGGGATCGGGGCTACACCTTC. The chain couples TRBV6-1 to TRBJ1-2; D is unclear. CDR3 length: 14 residues. Trimming removed 2 bases from V and 8 bases from J, with 15 bases in between. Germline values: CDR1 MNHNS, CDR2 SASEGT.

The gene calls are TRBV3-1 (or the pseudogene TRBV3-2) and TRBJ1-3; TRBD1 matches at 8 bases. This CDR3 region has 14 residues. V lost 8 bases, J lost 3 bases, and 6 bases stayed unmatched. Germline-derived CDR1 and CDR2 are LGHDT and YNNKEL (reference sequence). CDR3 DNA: TGTGCCAGCGAGGACAGGGTATATGGAAACACCATATATTTT. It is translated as CASEDRVYGNTIYF.

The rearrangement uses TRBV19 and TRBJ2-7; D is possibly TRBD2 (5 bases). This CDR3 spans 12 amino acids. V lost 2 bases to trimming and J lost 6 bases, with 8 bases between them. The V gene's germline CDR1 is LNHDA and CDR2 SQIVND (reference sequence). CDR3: CASSIPGLEQYF. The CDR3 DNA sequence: TGTGCCAGTAGTATACCCGGACTCGAGCAGTACTTC.

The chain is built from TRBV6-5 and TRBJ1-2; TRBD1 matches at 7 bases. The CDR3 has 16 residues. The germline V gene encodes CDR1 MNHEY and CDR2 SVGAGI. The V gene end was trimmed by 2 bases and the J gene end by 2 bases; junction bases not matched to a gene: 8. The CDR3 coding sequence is TGTGCCAGCAGTTACCAGGGGGGCTATAACAACTATGGCTACACCTTC. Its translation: CASSYQGGYNNYGYTF.

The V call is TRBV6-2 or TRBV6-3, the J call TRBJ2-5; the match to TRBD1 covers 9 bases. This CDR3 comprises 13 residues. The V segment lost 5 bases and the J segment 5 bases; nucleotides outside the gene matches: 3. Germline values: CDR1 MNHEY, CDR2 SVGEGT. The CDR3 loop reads CASSTGGSETQYF. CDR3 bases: TGTGCCAGCAGTACAGGGGGCTCGGAGACCCAGTACTTC.

CDR3 residues: CASSPSGGAGEQYF. CDR3 coding DNA: TGTGCCAGCAGCCCTAGCGGGGGGGCCGGCGAGCAGTACTTC. V usage is TRBV11-2 and J usage is TRBJ2-7; 12 nucleotides align to TRBD2. V lost 5 bases, J lost 6 bases, and 5 bases stayed unmatched. The CDR3 extends over 14 amino acids. Per germline, CDR1 SGHAT and CDR2 FQNNGV.

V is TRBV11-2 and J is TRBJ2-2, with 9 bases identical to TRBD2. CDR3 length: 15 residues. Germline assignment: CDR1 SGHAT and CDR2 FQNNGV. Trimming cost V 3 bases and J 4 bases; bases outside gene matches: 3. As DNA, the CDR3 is TGTGCCAGCAGCTTGACTAGCGGCACCACCGGGGAGCTGTTTTTT. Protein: CASSLTSGTTGELFF.

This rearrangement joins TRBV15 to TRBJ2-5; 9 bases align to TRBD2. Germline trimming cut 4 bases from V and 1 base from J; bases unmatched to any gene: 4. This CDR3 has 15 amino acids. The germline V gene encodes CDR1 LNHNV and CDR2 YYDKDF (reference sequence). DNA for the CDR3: TGTGCCACCAGCACGGCTAGCGGGACCCAAGAGACCCAGTACTTC. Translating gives CATSTASGTQETQYF.

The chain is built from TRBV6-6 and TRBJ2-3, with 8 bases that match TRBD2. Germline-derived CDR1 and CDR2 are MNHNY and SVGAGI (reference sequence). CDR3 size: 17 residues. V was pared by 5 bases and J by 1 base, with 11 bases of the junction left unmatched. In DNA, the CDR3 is TGTGCCAGCAGTCGAGCGGGAGTGGGGTGGGGCACAGATACGCAGTATTTT. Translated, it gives CASSRAGVGWGTDTQYF.

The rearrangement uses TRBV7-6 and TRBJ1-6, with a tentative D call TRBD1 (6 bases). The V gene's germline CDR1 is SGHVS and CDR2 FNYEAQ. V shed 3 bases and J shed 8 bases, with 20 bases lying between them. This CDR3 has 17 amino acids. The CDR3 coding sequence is TGTGCCAGCAGCTTGGGGGCGGGCCTAGGTTGGGATTCACCCCTCCACTTT. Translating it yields CASSLGAGLGWDSPLHF.

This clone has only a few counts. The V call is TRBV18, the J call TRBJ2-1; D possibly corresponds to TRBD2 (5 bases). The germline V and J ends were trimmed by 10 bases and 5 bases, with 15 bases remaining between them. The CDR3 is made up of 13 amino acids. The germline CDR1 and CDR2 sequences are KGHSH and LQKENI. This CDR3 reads CANSRAKDNEQFF. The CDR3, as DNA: TGTGCCAACTCGAGGGCTAAGGACAATGAGCAGTTCTTC.

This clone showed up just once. The CDR3: CASSRGLGNEQFF. As DNA, the CDR3 is TGTGCCAGCAGCCGCGGGCTGGGGAATGAGCAGTTCTTC. The chain joins TRBV5-4 to TRBJ2-1; a weak D match, TRBD2 (5 bases). CDR1 is SGHNT and CDR2 is YYREEE in the germline V gene (reference sequence). V was trimmed by 4 bases and J by 7 bases, leaving 12 bases between them. This CDR3 has 13 amino acids.

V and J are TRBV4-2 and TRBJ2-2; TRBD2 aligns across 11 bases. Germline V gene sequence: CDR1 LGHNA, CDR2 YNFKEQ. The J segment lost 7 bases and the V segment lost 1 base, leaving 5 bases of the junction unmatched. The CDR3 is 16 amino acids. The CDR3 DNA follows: TGTGCCAGCAGCCAAGCGACTAGCGGGGCTGGCGGGGAGCTGTTTTTT. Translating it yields CASSQATSGAGGELFF.

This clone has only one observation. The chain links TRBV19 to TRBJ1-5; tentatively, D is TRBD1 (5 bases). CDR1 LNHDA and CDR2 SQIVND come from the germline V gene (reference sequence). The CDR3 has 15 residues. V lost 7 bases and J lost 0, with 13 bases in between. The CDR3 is CASTRGHFSNQPQHF. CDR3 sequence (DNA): TGTGCCAGTACCCGAGGACATTTTAGCAATCAGCCCCAGCATTTT.

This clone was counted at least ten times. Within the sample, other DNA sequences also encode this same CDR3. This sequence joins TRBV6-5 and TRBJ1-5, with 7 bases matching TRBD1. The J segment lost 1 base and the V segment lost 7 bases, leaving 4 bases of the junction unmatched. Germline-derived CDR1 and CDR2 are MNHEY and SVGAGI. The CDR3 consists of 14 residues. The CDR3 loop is CASNPTGSNQPQHF. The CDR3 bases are TGTGCCAGCAACCCGACAGGGAGCAATCAGCCCCAGCATTTT.

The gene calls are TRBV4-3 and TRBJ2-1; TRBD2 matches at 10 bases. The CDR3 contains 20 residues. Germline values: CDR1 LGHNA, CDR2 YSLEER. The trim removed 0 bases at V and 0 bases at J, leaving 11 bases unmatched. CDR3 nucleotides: TGCGCCAGCAGCCAAGATACACCTTTCCTAGCGGGGGACTCCTACAATGAGCAGTTCTTC. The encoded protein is CASSQDTPFLAGDSYNEQFF.

DNA for the CDR3: TGCGCCAGCAGCCAAGAGAACAGAGAGGGTGGCTACACCTTC. This sequence encodes CASSQENREGGYTF. The chain carries TRBV4-3 and TRBJ1-2, with unresolved D. There are 14 residues in the CDR3. The germline gives CDR1 LGHNA, CDR2 YSLEER. The ends were cut back, 0 bases at V and 7 bases at J, with 12 bases in the middle.

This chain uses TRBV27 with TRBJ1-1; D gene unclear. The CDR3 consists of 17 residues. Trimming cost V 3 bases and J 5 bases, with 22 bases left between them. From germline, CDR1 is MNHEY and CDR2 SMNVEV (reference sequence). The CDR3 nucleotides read TGTGCCAGCAGTTTTCGTCCGGGCCGATATGGAGGGACTGAAGCTTTCTTT. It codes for CASSFRPGRYGGTEAFF.

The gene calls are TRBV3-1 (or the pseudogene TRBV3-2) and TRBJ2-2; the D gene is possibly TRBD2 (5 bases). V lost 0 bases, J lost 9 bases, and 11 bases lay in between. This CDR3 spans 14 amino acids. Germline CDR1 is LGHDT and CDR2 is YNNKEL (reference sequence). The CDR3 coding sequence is TGTGCCAGCAGCCAAGATACGAGGGAAAGGGAGCTGTTTTTT. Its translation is CASSQDTRERELFF.

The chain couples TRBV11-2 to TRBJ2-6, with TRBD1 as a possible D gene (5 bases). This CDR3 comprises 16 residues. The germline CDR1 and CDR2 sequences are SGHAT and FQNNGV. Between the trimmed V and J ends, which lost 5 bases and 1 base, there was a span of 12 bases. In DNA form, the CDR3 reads TGTGCCAGCAGCCCTCGTGCAGGGTCTGGGGCCAACGTCCTGACTTTC. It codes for CASSPRAGSGANVLTF.

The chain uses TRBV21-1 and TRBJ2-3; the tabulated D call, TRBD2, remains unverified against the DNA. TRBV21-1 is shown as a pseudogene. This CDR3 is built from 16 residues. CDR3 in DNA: TGTGCCAGCAGCAAATCCTTCTTCGGGGAGGCAGATACGCAGTATTTT. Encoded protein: CASSKSFFGEADTQYF.

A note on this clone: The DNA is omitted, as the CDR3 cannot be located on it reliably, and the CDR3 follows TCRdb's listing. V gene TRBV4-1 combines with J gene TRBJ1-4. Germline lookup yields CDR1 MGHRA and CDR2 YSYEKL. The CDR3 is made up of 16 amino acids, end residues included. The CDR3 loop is CASSQSRDFGNEKLFF.

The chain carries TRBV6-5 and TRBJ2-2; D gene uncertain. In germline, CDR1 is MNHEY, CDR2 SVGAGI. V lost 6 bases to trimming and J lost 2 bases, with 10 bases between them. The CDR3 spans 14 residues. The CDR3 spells CASRAQSNTGELFF. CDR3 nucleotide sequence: TGTGCCAGCAGAGCACAGTCAAACACCGGGGAGCTGTTTTTT.

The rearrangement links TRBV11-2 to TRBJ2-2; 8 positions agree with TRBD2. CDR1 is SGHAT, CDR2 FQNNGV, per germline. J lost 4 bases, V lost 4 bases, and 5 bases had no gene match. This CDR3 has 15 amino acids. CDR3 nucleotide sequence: TGTGCCAGCAGCTCCAGCGGGAGAAGCACCGGGGAGCTGTTTTTT. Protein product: CASSSSGRSTGELFF.

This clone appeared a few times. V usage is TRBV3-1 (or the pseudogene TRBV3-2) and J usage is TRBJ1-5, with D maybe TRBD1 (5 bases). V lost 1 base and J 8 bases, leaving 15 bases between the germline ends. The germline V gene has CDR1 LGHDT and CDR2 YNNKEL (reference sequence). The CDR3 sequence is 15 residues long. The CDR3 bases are TGTGCCAGCAGCCAAGGGACTATTGAGGGGAAGCCCCAGCATTTT. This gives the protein CASSQGTIEGKPQHF.

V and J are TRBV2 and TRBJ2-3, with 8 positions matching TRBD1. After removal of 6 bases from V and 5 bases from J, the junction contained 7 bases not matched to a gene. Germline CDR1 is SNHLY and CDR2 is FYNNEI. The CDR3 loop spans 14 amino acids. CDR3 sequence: CASRGQGAGDTQYF. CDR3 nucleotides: TGTGCCAGCAGGGGGCAGGGGGCGGGAGATACGCAGTATTTT.

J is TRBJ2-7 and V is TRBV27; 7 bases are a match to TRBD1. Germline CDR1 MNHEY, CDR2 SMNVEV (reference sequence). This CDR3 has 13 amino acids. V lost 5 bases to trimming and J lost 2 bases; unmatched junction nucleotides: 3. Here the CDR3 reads CASSRTGPYEQYF. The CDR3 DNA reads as TGTGCCAGCAGTCGGACAGGACCCTACGAGCAGTACTTC.

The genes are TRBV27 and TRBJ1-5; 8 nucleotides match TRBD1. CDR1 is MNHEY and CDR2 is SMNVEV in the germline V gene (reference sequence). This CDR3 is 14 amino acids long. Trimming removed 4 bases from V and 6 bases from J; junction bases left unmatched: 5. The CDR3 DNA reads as TGTGCCAGCAGTTCCGACAGGGGCACTCAGCCCCAGCATTTT. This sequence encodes CASSSDRGTQPQHF.